The clone carrying this T cell receptor beta chain came up a few times. This specimen belongs to a study of regulatory T cells in long-lasting Graves disease. The time point here: persistent/refractory GD, antithyroid drugs over 5 years with positive TRAb. PBMC-derived RNA was used for the TCR library. Assembly of TCR beta libraries relied on iRepertoire HTBI primers together with Arm-PCR of CDR3 regions. TCRdb processed the multiplex PCR reads anew with MiXCR; each CDR3 protein has one entry. The data contain 300,000 to 350,000 distinct CDR3 sequences, roughly 21% of them singletons. The input for sequencing was peripheral blood mononuclear cells (PBMCs), taken when the disease was refractory, from a patient treated with antithyroid drugs. This receptor was taken from a female donor with Graves disease.

The CDR3 nucleotides are TGTGCCAGCAGCTCATTACTAGCGGGAAAGGACGAGCAGTACTTC. Translation gives CASSSLLAGKDEQYF. This sequence joins TRBV7-9 and TRBJ2-7; 10 nucleotides align to TRBD2. CDR3 length: 15 residues. From germline, CDR1 is SEHNR and CDR2 FQNEAQ (reference sequence). The J segment lost 5 bases and the V segment lost 4 bases, leaving 8 bases of the junction unmatched.